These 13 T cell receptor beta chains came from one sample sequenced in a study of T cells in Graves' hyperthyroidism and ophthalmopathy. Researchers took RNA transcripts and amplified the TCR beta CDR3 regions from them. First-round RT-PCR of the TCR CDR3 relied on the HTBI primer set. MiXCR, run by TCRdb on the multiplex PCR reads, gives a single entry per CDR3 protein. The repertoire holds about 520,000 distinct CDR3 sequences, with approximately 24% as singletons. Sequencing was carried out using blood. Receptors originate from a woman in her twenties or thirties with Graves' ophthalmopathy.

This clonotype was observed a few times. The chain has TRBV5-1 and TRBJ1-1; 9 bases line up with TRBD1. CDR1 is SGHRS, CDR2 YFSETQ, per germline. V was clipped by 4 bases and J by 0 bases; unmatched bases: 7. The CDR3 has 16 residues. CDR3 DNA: TGCGCCAGCAGCCATGGGACAGGGAGCCTGAACACTGAAGCTTTCTTT. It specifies CASSHGTGSLNTEAFF.

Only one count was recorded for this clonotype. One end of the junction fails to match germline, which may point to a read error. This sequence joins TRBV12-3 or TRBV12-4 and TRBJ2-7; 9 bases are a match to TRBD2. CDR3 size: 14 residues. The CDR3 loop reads CASSLAGVVYEQYF. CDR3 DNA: TGTGCCAGCAGCTTAGCGGGAGTGGTCTACGAGCAGTACTTC.

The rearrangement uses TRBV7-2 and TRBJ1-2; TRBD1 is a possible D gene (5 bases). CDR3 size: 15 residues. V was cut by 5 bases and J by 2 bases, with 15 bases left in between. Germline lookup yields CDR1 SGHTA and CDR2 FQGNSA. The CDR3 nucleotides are TGTGCCAGCAGCCTAGGTTGGGACGGAAACTATGGCTACACCTTC. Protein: CASSLGWDGNYGYTF.

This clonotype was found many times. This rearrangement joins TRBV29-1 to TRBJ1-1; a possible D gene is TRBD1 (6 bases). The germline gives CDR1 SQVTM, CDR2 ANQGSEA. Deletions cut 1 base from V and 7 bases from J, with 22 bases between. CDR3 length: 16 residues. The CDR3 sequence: CSVEGGRDIGWSEAFF. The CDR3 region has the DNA TGCAGCGTTGAAGGGGGCCGGGACATAGGGTGGAGTGAAGCTTTCTTT.

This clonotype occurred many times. The CDR3 DNA sequence: TGTGCCACCAGCAGGGGACTAGCGGGCGAAGAGACCCAGTACTTC. It yields the protein CATSRGLAGEETQYF. The chain joins TRBV15 to TRBJ2-5; TRBD2 agrees at 12 bases. Germline V gene lookup returns CDR1 LNHNV and CDR2 YYDKDF (reference sequence). The CDR3 is 15 amino acids. The ends lost 3 bases at V and 3 bases at J; junction bases unmatched: 2.

The CDR3 DNA follows: TGTGCCACCAGCAGACAATCACAGGAATTTGAGACCCAGTACTTC. It translates to CATSRQSQEFETQYF. The rearrangement links TRBV15 to TRBJ2-5; D is perhaps TRBD1 (5 bases). Trimming left V 2 bases short and J 5 bases short, with 15 bases between. The CDR3 extends over 15 amino acids. The germline V gene encodes CDR1 LNHNV and CDR2 YYDKDF (reference sequence).

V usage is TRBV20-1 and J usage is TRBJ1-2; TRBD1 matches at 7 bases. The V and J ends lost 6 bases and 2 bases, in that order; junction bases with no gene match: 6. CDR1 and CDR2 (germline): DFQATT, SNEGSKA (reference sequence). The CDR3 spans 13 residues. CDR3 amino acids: CSARDSSNYGYTF. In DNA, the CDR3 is TGCAGTGCGAGGGACAGTTCCAACTATGGCTACACCTTC.

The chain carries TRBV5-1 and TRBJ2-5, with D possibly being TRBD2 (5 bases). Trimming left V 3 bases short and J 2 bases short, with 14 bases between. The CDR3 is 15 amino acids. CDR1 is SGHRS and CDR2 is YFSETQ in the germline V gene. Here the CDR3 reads CASSSVASPQETQYF. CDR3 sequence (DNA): TGCGCCAGCAGCTCAGTAGCGAGCCCTCAAGAGACCCAGTACTTC.

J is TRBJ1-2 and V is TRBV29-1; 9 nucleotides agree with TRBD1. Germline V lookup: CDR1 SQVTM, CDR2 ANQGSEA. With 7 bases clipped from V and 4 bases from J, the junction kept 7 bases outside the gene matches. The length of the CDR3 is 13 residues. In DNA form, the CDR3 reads TGCAGCGGAGGGACAGGGCTCCGCTATGGCTACACCTTC. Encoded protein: CSGGTGLRYGYTF.

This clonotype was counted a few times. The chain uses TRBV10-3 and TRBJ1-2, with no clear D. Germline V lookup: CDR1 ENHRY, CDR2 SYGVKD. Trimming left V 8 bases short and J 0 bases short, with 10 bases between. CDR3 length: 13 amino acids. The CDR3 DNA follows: TGTGCCATCCAGTCACACCCTAACTATGGCTACACCTTC. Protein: CAIQSHPNYGYTF.

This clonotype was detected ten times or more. DNA of the CDR3: TGTGCCAGCAGTGATATGCTAGCGGGCAAAGAGACCCAGTACTTC. It is translated as CASSDMLAGKETQYF. V and J are TRBV2 and TRBJ2-5; 8 bases fit TRBD2. The ends lost 3 bases at V and 3 bases at J; junction bases unmatched: 6. This CDR3 has 15 amino acids. Germline CDR1 reads SNHLY; CDR2 reads FYNNEI.

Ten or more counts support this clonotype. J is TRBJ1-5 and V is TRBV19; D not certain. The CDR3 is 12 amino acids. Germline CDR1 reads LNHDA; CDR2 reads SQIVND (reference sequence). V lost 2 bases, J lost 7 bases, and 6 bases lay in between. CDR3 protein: CASSIYEQPQHF. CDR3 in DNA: TGTGCCAGTAGTATATACGAGCAGCCCCAGCATTTT. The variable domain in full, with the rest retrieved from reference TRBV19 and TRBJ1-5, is DGGITQSPKYLFRKEGQNVTLSCEQNLNHDAMYWYRQDPGQGLRLIYYSQIVNDFQKGDIAEGYSVSREKKESFPLTVTSAQKNPTAFYLCASSIYEQPQHFGDGTRLSIL.

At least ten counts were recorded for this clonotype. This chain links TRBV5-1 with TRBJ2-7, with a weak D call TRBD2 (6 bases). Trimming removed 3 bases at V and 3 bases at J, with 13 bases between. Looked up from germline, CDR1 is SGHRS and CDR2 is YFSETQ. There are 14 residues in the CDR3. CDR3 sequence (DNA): TGCGCCAGCAGCTCGGGACTGGAGATCTACGAGCAGTACTTC. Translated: CASSSGLEIYEQYF.